What follows are 2 T cell receptor beta chains derived from one specimen sequenced in a study of blood T cell repertoires in COVID-19. Generated by immunoSEQ multiplex PCR, the TCRdb table keeps only in-frame clones and is missing some. The data hold some 100,000 clones, with almost 80% observed a single time. Material for sequencing was peripheral blood. The receptors were sampled from a woman in her 70s with acute or convalescent COVID-19.

V usage is TRBV6-2 or TRBV6-3 and J usage is TRBJ2-1; 7 bases fit TRBD1. V lost 5 bases, J lost 4 bases, and 5 bases stayed unmatched. This CDR3 is 14 amino acids long. CDR1 MNHEY and CDR2 SVGEGT come from the germline V gene. CDR3 amino acids: CASSDREKYNEQFF. As DNA, the CDR3 is TGTGCCAGCAGTGACAGGGAGAAATACAATGAGCAGTTCTTC.

V usage is TRBV5-1 and J usage is TRBJ2-5, with 11 bases matching TRBD1. The CDR3 is made up of 15 amino acids. Germline V gene lookup returns CDR1 SGHRS and CDR2 YFSETQ. Losses at the gene ends were 4 bases for V and 4 bases for J; bases not matched to a gene: 6. Here the CDR3 reads CASSATGTGGETQYF. Here the CDR3 DNA reads TGCGCCAGCAGCGCCACCGGGACAGGGGGAGAGACCCAGTACTTC.